This T cell receptor beta chain was captured in a study of T cell clonotyping in hematopoietic cell transplantation. Study outcomes and limitations: At the given depth, recipient repertoires were over 97% de novo clonotypes. CD4 and CD8 repertoire contributions could not be separated without sorting.

The repertoire was sequenced with immunoSEQ multiplex PCR; TCRdb's copy has only in-frame clones and lacks some. The table lists around 4,600 clones, 55% to 80% of them singletons, with 26% in the top ten. This clone has a single count. Its specificity is not known. The CDR3 runs 14 residues. V was shortened by 4 bases and J by 4 bases, with 12 bases between the two germline ends. Germline-derived CDR1 and CDR2 are MGHRA and YSYEKL. Samples: about 28 days before transplant, then days 30, 100 and 180 after. The sequenced sample was PBMCs, obtained 100 days after allogeneic stem cell transplant. The receptor comes from a female patient in her fifties or sixties who had an allogeneic stem cell transplant, so the T cells may come from the graft donor. Some clones in this sample may be carry-over from other donors' samples. The rearrangement uses TRBV4-1 and TRBJ2-3; D remains ambiguous. CDR3 DNA sequence: TGCGCCAGCAGCCCCGCTAGAGGAGCAGATACGCAGTATTTT. Its translation: CASSPARGADTQYF.